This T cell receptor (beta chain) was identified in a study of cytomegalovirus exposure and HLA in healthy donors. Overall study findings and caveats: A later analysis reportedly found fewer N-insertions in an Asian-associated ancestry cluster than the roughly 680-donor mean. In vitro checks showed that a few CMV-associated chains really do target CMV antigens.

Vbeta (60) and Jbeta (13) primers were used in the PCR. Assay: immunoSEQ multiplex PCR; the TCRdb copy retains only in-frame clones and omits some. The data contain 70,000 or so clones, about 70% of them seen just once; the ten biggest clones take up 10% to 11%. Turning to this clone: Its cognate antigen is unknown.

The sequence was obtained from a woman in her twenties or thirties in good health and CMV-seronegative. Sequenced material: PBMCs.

The CDR3 loop is CASTNSGGSSYEQYF. The CDR3 bases are TGTGCCAGCACCAATAGCGGGGGGAGCTCCTACGAGCAGTACTTC. The rearrangement uses TRBV28 and TRBJ2-7; TRBD2 matches at 10 bases. CDR1 is MDHEN and CDR2 is SYDVKM in the germline V gene. V trimming: 7 bases; J trimming: 0 bases; junction bases outside the gene matches: 6. The CDR3 covers 15 residues.